This T cell receptor (beta chain) was documented in a study of patients and donors after allogeneic stem cell transplantation. Germline V gives CDR1 LNHDA, CDR2 SQIVND (reference sequence). This CDR3 has 15 residues. Trimming took off 2 bases at V and 1 base at J, with 11 bases between the two ends. TCRdb redid the calling of the RT-PCR reads with MiXCR, one entry per CDR3 protein. This sample yields 20,000 to 30,000 distinct CDR3 sequences, of which over 7% are seen a single time; around 50% belongs to the top ten. At least ten counts were recorded for this clonotype. The specimen was blood, either unsorted or a sorted T cell fraction (not recorded which). The TCR sequence derives from a human donor who was either an allogeneic HSCT recipient or a stem cell or donor lymphocyte infusion donor (not recorded which). It is not recorded whose cells these are; they may come from a transplant donor. The V and J genes are TRBV19 and TRBJ1-1; D is perhaps TRBD1 (5 bases). Here the CDR3 DNA reads TGTGCCAGTAGTATACTAGGGACCCAGAACACTGAAGCTTTCTTT. Its protein product is CASSILGTQNTEAFF.